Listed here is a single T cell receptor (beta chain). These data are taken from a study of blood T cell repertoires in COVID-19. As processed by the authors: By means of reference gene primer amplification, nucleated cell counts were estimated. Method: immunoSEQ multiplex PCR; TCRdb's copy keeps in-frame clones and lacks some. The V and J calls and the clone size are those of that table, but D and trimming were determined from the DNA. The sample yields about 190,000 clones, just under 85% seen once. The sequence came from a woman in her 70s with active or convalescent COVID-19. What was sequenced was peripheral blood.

The CDR3 DNA follows: TGTGCCAGCAGCTTAGGGACTAGCGGGATATACAATGAGCAGTTCTTC. It encodes CASSLGTSGIYNEQFF. This chain joins TRBV11-3 and TRBJ2-1, with 12 bases that match TRBD2. Germline trimming cut 1 base from V and 4 bases from J; bases unmatched to any gene: 2. The CDR3 extends over 16 amino acids. Germline loops: CDR1 SGHNT, CDR2 YENEEA.